This T cell receptor (beta chain) was sequenced for a study of blood T cell repertoires in COVID-19. About the study: In each case, the material was cDNA or gDNA derived from T cells, B-cell-depleted T cells, or PBMCs.

The CDR3 totals 13 residues. V was trimmed by 6 bases and J by 7 bases, leaving 12 bases between them. Per the germline V gene, CDR1 is LNHDA and CDR2 is SQIVND (reference sequence). As handled by the study authors: By means of reference gene primer amplification, nucleated cell counts were estimated. Sequenced by immunoSEQ multiplex PCR; TCRdb stores in-frame clones only, minus some. That table furnishes V, J and clone size, whereas the DNA furnished D and trimming. The table has some 200,000 clones, 89% seen once. J is TRBJ1-4 and V is TRBV19; no clear D gene. The sequence came from a woman aged 40-49 years with acute or convalescent COVID-19. Sequencing was performed on peripheral blood. The CDR3 DNA reads as TGTGCCAGTAGAACGAACTGGAGTGAAAAACTGTTTTTT. Protein sequence: CASRTNWSEKLFF.